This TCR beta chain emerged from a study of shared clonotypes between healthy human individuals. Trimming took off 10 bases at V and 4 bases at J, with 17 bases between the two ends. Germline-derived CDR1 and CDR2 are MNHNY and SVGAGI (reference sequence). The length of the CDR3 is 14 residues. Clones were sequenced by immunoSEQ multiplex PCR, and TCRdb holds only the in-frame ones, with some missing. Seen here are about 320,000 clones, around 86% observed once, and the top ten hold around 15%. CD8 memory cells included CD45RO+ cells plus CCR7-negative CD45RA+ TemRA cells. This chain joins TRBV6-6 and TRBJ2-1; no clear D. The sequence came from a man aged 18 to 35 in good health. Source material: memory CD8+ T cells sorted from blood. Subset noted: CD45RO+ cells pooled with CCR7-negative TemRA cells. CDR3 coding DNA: TGTGCCACCCTCGGCCCAAAGGGATACAATGAGCAGTTCTTC. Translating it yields CATLGPKGYNEQFF.